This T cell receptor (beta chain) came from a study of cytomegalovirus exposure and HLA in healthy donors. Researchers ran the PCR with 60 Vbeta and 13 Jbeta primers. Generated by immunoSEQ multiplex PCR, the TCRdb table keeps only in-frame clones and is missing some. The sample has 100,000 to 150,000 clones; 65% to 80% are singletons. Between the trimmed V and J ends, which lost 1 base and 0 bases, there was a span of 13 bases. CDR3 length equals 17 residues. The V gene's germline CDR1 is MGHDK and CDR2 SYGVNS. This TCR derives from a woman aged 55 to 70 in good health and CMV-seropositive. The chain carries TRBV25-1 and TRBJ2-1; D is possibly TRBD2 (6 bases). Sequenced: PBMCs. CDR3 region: CASSESGGFSSYNEQFF. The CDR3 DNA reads TGTGCCAGCAGTGAATCCGGGGGATTTAGCTCCTACAATGAGCAGTTCTTC.